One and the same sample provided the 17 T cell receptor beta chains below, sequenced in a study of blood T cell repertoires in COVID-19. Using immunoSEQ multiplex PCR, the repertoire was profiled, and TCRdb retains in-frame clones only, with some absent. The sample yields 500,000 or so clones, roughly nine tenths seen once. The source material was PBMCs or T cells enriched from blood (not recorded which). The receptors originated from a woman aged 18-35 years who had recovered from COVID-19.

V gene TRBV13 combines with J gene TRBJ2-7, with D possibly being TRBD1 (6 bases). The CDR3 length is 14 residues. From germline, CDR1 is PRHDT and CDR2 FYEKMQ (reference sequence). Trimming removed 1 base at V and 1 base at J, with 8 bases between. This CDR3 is CASSLEGTSYEQYF. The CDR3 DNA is TGTGCCAGCAGCTTAGAAGGGACATCCTACGAGCAGTACTTC.

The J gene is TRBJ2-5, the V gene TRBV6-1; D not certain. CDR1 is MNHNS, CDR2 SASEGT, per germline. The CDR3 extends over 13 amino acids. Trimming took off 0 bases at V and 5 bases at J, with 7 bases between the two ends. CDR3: CASSEAFEETQYF. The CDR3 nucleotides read TGTGCCAGCAGTGAAGCGTTTGAGGAGACCCAGTACTTC.

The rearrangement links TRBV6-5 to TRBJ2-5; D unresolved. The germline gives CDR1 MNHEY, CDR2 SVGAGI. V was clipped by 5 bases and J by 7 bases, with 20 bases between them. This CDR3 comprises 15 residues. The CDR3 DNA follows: TGTGCCAGCAGTCCCTCCGAAGGAAGGTCGGGGACCCAGTACTTC. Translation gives CASSPSEGRSGTQYF.

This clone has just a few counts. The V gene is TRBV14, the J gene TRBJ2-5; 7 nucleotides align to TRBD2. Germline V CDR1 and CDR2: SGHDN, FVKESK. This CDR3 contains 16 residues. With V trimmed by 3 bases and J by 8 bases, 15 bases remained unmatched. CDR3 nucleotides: TGTGCCAGCAGCCAGATAGGGACTACCGTCCAGGGAACCCAGTACTTC. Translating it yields CASSQIGTTVQGTQYF. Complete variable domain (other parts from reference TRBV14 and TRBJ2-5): EAGVTQFPSHSVIEKGQTVTLRCDPISGHDNLYWYRRVMGKEIKFLLHFVKESKQDESGMPNNRFLAERTGGTYSTLKVQPAELEDSGVYFCASSQIGTTVQGTQYFGPGTRLLVL.

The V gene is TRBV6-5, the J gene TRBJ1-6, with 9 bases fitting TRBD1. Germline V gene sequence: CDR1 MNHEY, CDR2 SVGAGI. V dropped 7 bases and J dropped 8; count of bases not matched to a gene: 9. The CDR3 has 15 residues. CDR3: CASIRTGGADSPLHF. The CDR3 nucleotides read TGTGCCAGCATCCGTACAGGGGGCGCCGATTCACCCCTCCACTTT.

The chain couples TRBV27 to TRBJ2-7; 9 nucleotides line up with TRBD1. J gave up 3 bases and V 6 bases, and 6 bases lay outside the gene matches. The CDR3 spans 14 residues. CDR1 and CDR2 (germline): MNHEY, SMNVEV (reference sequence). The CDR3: CASSHGTGYYEQYF. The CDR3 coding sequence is TGTGCCAGCAGCCATGGGACAGGGTACTACGAGCAGTACTTC.

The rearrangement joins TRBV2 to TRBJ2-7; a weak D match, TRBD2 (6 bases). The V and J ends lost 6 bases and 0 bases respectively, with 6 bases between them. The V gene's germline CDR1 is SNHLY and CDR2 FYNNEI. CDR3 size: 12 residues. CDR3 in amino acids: CASREGSYEQYF. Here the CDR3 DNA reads TGTGCCAGCAGGGAGGGCTCCTACGAGCAGTACTTC.

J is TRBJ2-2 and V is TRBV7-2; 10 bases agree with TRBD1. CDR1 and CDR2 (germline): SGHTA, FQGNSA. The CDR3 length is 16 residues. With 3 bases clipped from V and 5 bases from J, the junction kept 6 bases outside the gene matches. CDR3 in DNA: TGTGCCAGCAGCTTTCGACAGGGGGCGAGTACCGGGGAGCTGTTTTTT. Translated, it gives CASSFRQGASTGELFF. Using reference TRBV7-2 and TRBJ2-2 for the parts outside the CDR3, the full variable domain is GAGVSQSPSNKVTEKGKDVELRCDPISGHTALYWYRQSLGQGLEFLIYFQGNSAPDKSGLPSDRFSAERTGGSVSTLTIQRTQQEDSAVYLCASSFRQGASTGELFFGEGSRLTVL.

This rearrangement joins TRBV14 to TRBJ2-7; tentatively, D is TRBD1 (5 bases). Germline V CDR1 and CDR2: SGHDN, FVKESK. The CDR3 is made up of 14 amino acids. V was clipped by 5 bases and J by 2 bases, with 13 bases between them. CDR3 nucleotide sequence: TGTGCCAGCAGCTCGACGTGGGGCCCCTACGAGCAGTACTTC. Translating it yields CASSSTWGPYEQYF.

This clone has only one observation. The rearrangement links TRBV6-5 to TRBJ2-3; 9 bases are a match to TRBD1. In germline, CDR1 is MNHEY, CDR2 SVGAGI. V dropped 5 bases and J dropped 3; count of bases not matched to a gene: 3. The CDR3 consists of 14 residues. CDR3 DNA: TGTGCCAGCAGTCCCGGACAGGGGACAGATACGCAGTATTTT. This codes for CASSPGQGTDTQYF.

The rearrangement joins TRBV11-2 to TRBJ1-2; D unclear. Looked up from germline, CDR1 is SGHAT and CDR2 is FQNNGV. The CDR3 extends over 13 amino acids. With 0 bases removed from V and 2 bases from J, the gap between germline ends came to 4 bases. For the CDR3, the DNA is TGTGCCAGCAGCTTAGACAGGAACTATGGCTACACCTTC. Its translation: CASSLDRNYGYTF.

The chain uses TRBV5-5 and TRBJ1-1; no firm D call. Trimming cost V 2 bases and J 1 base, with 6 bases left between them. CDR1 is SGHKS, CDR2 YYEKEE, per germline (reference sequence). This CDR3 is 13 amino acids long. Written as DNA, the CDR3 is TGTGCCAGCAGCTTACCGGGGAACACTGAAGCTTTCTTT. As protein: CASSLPGNTEAFF.

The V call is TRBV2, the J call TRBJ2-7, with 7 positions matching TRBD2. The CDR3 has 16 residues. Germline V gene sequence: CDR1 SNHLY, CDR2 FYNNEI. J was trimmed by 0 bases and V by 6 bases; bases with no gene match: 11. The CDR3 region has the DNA TGTGCCAGCAGCTTACCTACGGGGGGAAGCTCCTACGAGCAGTACTTC. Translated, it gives CASSLPTGGSSYEQYF.

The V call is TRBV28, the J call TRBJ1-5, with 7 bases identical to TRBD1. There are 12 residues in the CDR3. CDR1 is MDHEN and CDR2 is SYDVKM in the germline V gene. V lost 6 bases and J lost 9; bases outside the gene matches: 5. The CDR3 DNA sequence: TGTGCCAGCAGATCCCAGGGGGGGCCCCAGCATTTT. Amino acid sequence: CASRSQGGPQHF.

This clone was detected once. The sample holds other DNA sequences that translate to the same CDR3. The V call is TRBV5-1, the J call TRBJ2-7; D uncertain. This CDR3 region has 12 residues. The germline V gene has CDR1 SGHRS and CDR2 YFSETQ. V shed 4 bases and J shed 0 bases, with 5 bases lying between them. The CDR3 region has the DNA TGCGCCAGCAGCCCCAGCTCCTACGAGCAGTACTTC. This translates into CASSPSSYEQYF.

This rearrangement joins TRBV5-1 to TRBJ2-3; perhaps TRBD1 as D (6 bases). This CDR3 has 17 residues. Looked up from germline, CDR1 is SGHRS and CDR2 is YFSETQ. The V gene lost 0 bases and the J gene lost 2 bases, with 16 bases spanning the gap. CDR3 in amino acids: CASSLVTGHLSTDTQYF. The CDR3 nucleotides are TGCGCCAGCAGCTTGGTGACGGGACACTTATCCACAGATACGCAGTATTTT.

CDR3 nucleotide sequence: TGTGCCAGCAGTGAATTTGCAGGGAAGGAGACCCAGTACTTC. This gives the protein CASSEFAGKETQYF. The chain couples TRBV6-1 to TRBJ2-5, with a possible D match to TRBD1 (5 bases). There are 14 residues in the CDR3. Trimming took 2 bases from V and 5 from J, leaving 12 bases between them. Germline CDR1 reads MNHNS; CDR2 reads SASEGT.